This T cell receptor (beta chain) was sequenced in a study of blood T cell repertoires in COVID-19. Overall study: Whether acute or convalescent, the COVID-19 samples came from the United States, Italy and Spain. In each case, the material was cDNA or gDNA derived from T cells, B-cell-depleted T cells, or PBMCs.

Sequenced by immunoSEQ multiplex PCR; TCRdb stores in-frame clones only, minus some. Counted here are almost 250,000 clones, 70% to 90% occurring once; the ten biggest clones make up 9.1%. Participant age was about 18 to 95 years, and participants resided in fewer than 30 US areas. The germline gives CDR1 SGHAT, CDR2 FQNNGV. Trimming cost V 6 bases and J 5 bases, with 16 bases left between them. The CDR3 is 14 residues long. The sequence came from a woman between 50 and 59 years old with acute COVID-19. The rearrangement uses TRBV11-2 and TRBJ2-5; D is unclear. The specimen was PBMCs or T cells enriched from blood (not recorded which). The CDR3 region is CASSRGHNGETQYF. CDR3 in DNA: TGTGCCAGCAGTCGCGGCCACAATGGGGAGACCCAGTACTTC.